This T cell receptor beta chain was captured by sequencing in a study of cytomegalovirus exposure and HLA in healthy donors. Healthy bone marrow donors supplied every sample. The PCR used 60 Vbeta and 13 Jbeta primers. Profiled with immunoSEQ multiplex PCR; TCRdb holds only in-frame clones, not every one. The table has tens of thousands of clones, approximately 7.6% seen once. Concerning this clone: Its antigen is not known.

Study findings and constraints: In vitro checks showed that three CMV-associated chains really do target CMV antigens. Trimming of TCR beta V- and J-genes showed a link, identified in a later analysis, to a missense DCLRE1C variant.

Trimming at V came to 5 bases and at J to 6 bases, leaving 8 bases not matched to a gene. This CDR3 has 16 amino acids. Germline V gives CDR1 SGHTA, CDR2 FQGNSA. The clonotype comes from a man aged 50-59 years in good health and CMV-seronegative. The chain uses TRBV7-2 and TRBJ2-1; 12 nucleotides agree with TRBD2. Source material: PBMCs. DNA of the CDR3: TGTGCCAGCAGCCTCCGGACTAGCGGGATCATCAATGAGCAGTTCTTC. This sequence encodes CASSLRTSGIINEQFF.